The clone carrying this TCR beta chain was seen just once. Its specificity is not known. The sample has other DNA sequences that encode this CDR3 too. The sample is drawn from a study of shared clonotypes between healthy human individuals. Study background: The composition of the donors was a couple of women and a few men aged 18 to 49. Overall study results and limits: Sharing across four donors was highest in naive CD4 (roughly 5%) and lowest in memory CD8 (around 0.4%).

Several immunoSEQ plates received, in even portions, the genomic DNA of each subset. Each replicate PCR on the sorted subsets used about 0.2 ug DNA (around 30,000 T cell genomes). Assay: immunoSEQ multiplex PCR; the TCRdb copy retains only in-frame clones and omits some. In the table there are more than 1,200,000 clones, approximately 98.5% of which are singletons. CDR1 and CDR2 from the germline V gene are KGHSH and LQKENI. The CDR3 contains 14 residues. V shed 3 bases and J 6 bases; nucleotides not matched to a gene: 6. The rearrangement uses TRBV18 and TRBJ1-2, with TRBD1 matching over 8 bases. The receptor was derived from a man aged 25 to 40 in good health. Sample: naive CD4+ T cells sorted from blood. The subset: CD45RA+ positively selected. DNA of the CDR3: TGTGCCAGCTCACCCGGGACAGGAGAAAATGGCTACACCTTC. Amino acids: CASSPGTGENGYTF. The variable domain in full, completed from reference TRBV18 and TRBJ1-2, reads NAGVMQNPRHLVRRRGQEARLRCSPMKGHSHVYWYRQLPEEGLKFMVYLQKENIIDESGMPKERFSAEFPKEGPSILRIQQVVRGDSAAYFCASSPGTGENGYTFGSGTRLTVV.